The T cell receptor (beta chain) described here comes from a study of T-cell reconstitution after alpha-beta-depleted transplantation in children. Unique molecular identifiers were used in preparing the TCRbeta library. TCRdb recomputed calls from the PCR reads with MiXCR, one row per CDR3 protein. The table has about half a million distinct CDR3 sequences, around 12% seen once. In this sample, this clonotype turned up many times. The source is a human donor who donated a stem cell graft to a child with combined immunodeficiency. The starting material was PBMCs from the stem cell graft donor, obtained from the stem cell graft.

CDR3 sequence (DNA): TGTGCCAGCAGTTCACAGGAGAACACTGAAGCTTTCTTT. Translated, it gives CASSSQENTEAFF. V and J are TRBV12-3 or TRBV12-4 and TRBJ1-1; TRBD1 might be the D (5 bases). V lost 4 bases and J lost 1, with 7 bases in between. This CDR3 comprises 13 residues.